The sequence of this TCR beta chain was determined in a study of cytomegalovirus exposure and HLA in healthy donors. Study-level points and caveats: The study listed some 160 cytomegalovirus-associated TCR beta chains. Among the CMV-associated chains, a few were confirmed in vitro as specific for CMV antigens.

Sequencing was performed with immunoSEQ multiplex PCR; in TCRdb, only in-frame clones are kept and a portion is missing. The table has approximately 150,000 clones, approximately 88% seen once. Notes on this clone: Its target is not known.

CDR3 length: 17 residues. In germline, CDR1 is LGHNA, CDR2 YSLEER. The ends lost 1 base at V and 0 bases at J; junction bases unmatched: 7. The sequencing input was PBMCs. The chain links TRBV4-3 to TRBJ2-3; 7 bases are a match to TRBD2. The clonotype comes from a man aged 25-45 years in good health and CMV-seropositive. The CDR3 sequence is CASSQGGRGTSTDTQYF. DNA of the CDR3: TGCGCCAGCAGCCAAGGAGGGCGGGGGACTAGCACAGATACGCAGTATTTT.